The 24 T cell receptor beta chains listed next were all sequenced from one sample in a study of shared clonotypes between healthy human individuals. Clones were sequenced by immunoSEQ multiplex PCR, and TCRdb holds only the in-frame ones, with some missing. The sample consists of 1 million to 1.2 million clones, 70% to 85% of them appearing once. The sample comprised memory CD4+ T cells from PBMCs. Indicated subset: CD45RA-negative fraction. Source of these receptors: a man aged 18 to 29 in good health. Some clones in this sample may be carry-over from other donors' samples.

This clone was found once. The gene calls are TRBV21-1 and TRBJ1-1; the table's D call, TRBD1, has no DNA check behind it. TRBV21-1 is listed as a pseudogene. The CDR3 sequence is 15 residues long. The CDR3 region has the DNA TGTGCCAGCAGCAAAGGGGGACAGGGAGGTGGTAGGGCTTTCTTT. As protein: CASSKGGQGGGRAFF.

The chain has TRBV9 and TRBJ2-1, with 9 bases that match TRBD2. Per germline, CDR1 SGDLS and CDR2 YYNGEE. The CDR3 runs 15 residues. V trimming: 0 bases; J trimming: 9 bases; junction bases outside the gene matches: 7. CDR3 amino acids: CASSVEAGGPGEQFF. The CDR3 DNA reads as TGTGCCAGCAGCGTAGAGGCGGGAGGGCCCGGTGAGCAGTTCTTC.

The chain links TRBV5-1 to TRBJ2-7; D possibly uses TRBD1 or TRBD2 (5 bases each). Per germline, CDR1 SGHRS and CDR2 YFSETQ. The CDR3 runs to 15 residues. V was clipped by 2 bases and J by 3 bases, with 15 bases between them. CDR3 bases: TGCGCCAGCAGCTTCGTTACGGGACCCAGCTACGAGCAGTACTTC. Protein product: CASSFVTGPSYEQYF.

The gene calls are TRBV4-1 and TRBJ1-2; the D gene is possibly TRBD1 (6 bases). The CDR3 runs to 13 residues. CDR1 MGHRA and CDR2 YSYEKL come from the germline V gene. V was trimmed by 4 bases and J by 5 bases, leaving 11 bases between them. The CDR3 region is CASSPQTGYGYTF. CDR3 DNA sequence: TGCGCCAGCAGCCCCCAGACAGGTTATGGCTACACCTTC.

The J gene is TRBJ2-7, the V gene TRBV27; no definite D call. Per the germline V gene, CDR1 is MNHEY and CDR2 is SMNVEV (reference sequence). V lost 0 bases and J 0 bases, leaving 9 bases between the germline ends. CDR3 length: 15 residues. Here the CDR3 reads CASSLSAISSYEQYF. CDR3 DNA sequence: TGTGCCAGCAGTTTATCGGCCATTAGCTCCTACGAGCAGTACTTC.

V is TRBV25-1 and J is TRBJ1-5; D gene uncertain. The CDR3 contains 15 residues. Germline CDR1 is MGHDK and CDR2 is SYGVNS. V gave up 1 base and J gave up 7 bases, with 14 bases separating them. The CDR3 spells CASSESAGRGQPQHF. CDR3 DNA sequence: TGTGCCAGCAGTGAATCGGCAGGCCGGGGACAGCCCCAGCATTTT.

DNA of the CDR3: TGTGCCAGCAGTAAACGGGCGGACTACGAGCAGTACTTC. Its translation is CASSKRADYEQYF. The V gene is TRBV6-5, the J gene TRBJ2-7, with D unresolved. V shed 5 bases and J shed 3 bases, with 11 bases lying between them. CDR1 MNHEY and CDR2 SVGAGI come from the germline V gene. The CDR3 totals 13 residues.

The chain has TRBV5-1 and TRBJ2-3, with D possibly TRBD1 on 6 matching bases. Trimming removed 3 bases at V and 2 bases at J, with 10 bases between. Germline V gives CDR1 SGHRS, CDR2 YFSETQ. This CDR3 spans 14 amino acids. This CDR3 is CASSSRTDTDTQYF. The CDR3 DNA sequence: TGCGCCAGCAGCTCAAGGACAGACACAGATACGCAGTATTTT.

The table lists this clone with a count of one. The chain combines TRBV29-1 with TRBJ2-7, with unresolved D. V was pared by 4 bases and J by 0 bases, with 10 bases between. The CDR3 totals 13 residues. The germline CDR1 and CDR2 sequences are SQVTM and ANQGSEA. The CDR3 nucleotides are TGCAGCGTTGTTTGGGATAGCTCCTACGAGCAGTACTTC. Its translation: CSVVWDSSYEQYF.

V is TRBV5-1 and J is TRBJ2-7; 13 bases are a match to TRBD2. Losses at the gene ends were 4 bases for V and 4 bases for J; bases not matched to a gene: 8. The CDR3 spans 16 residues. Per germline, CDR1 SGHRS and CDR2 YFSETQ. The CDR3: CASSTWTSGGGYEQYF. The CDR3 DNA sequence: TGCGCCAGCAGCACCTGGACTAGCGGGGGAGGGTACGAGCAGTACTTC.

This clone was found once. This sample also contains other DNA sequences that code for the same CDR3. The CDR3 sequence: CASSFLSYGYTF. DNA of the CDR3: TGTGCCAGCAGTTTTCTGTCCTATGGCTACACCTTC. V and J are TRBV28 and TRBJ1-2; no firm D call. Germline V CDR1 and CDR2: MDHEN, SYDVKM. The CDR3 consists of 12 residues. V shed 3 bases and J shed 4 bases, with 6 bases lying between them.

The chain is built from TRBV7-9 and TRBJ1-1; possibly TRBD1 for D (5 bases). V lost 2 bases and J 1 base, leaving 11 bases between the germline ends. Per the germline V gene, CDR1 is SEHNR and CDR2 is FQNEAQ (reference sequence). The length of the CDR3 is 15 residues. CDR3 in amino acids: CASSLRAGSNTEAFF. The CDR3 DNA follows: TGTGCCAGCAGCTTAAGGGCAGGGTCGAACACTGAAGCTTTCTTT.

The rearrangement joins TRBV29-1 to TRBJ2-1; unclear D gene. V was pared by 4 bases and J by 0 bases, with 10 bases between. The CDR3 consists of 14 residues. The germline gives CDR1 SQVTM, CDR2 ANQGSEA. The CDR3 reads CSVVKLSSYNEQFF. For the CDR3, the DNA is TGCAGCGTTGTGAAACTGAGCTCCTACAATGAGCAGTTCTTC.

The chain combines TRBV14 with TRBJ1-5; no definite D call. The length of the CDR3 is 13 residues. V lost 4 bases to trimming and J lost 3 bases, with 7 bases between them. Germline CDR1 SGHDN, CDR2 FVKESK. CDR3 coding DNA: TGTGCCAGCAGCCGTGGGTTCAATCAGCCCCAGCATTTT. This translates into CASSRGFNQPQHF.

CDR3 sequence (DNA): TGTGCCAGCAGCTTAGTTCCGGGCGAAGAGCTGTTTTTT. Its translation is CASSLVPGEELFF. The chain combines TRBV7-2 with TRBJ2-2; D unclear. With 1 base removed from V and 11 bases from J, the gap between germline ends came to 11 bases. The CDR3 totals 13 residues. Germline V gene sequence: CDR1 SGHTA, CDR2 FQGNSA. Supplemented by reference TRBV7-2 and TRBJ2-2, the full variable domain reads GAGVSQSPSNKVTEKGKDVELRCDPISGHTALYWYRQSLGQGLEFLIYFQGNSAPDKSGLPSDRFSAERTGGSVSTLTIQRTQQEDSAVYLCASSLVPGEELFFGEGSRLTVL.

The chain couples TRBV19 to TRBJ1-2; D not certain. This CDR3 spans 14 amino acids. V was cut by 6 bases and J by 0 bases, with 11 bases left in between. Germline CDR1 LNHDA, CDR2 SQIVND (reference sequence). The CDR3 coding sequence is TGTGCCAGTAGGGGTCAGGCGACTAACTATGGCTACACCTTC. It translates to CASRGQATNYGYTF.

V gene TRBV7-9 combines with J gene TRBJ1-3; a weak D match, TRBD1 (6 bases). Per the germline V gene, CDR1 is SEHNR and CDR2 is FQNEAQ (reference sequence). The germline V and J ends were trimmed by 6 bases and 0 bases, with 18 bases remaining between them. This CDR3 spans 17 amino acids. The CDR3 protein is CASSAPKGGYSGNTIYF. The CDR3 DNA is TGTGCCAGCAGTGCCCCTAAGGGGGGGTACTCTGGAAACACCATATATTTT.

The chain uses TRBV28 and TRBJ1-3; D not resolved. The CDR3 length is 17 residues. Germline CDR1 reads MDHEN; CDR2 reads SYDVKM. The V end was cut by 3 bases, the J end by 0 bases, with 15 bases between. The CDR3 loop is CASSFTMGLISGNTIYF. Here the CDR3 DNA reads TGTGCCAGCAGTTTTACGATGGGTCTCATCTCTGGAAACACCATATATTTT.

This clone appeared a few times. With a much larger clone just one base away, this may be a read error. This specimen includes other DNA sequences encoding the same CDR3. V gene TRBV11-3 combines with J gene TRBJ2-7; no clear D gene. The germline CDR1 and CDR2 sequences are SGHNT and YENEEA. The CDR3 is made up of 13 amino acids. The V end was cut by 4 bases, the J end by 0 bases, with 7 bases between. This CDR3 reads CASSSGSSYEQYF. Here the CDR3 DNA reads TGTGCCAGCAGCTCCGGGTCCTCCTACGAGCAGTACTTC.

This clone was seen a handful of times. The rearrangement joins TRBV27 to TRBJ1-2; 8 bases align to TRBD1. V lost 3 bases to trimming and J lost 14 bases; unmatched junction nucleotides: 11. The CDR3 extends over 13 amino acids. Germline CDR1 reads MNHEY; CDR2 reads SMNVEV (reference sequence). CDR3 sequence: CASSLARGRIITF. DNA for the CDR3: TGTGCCAGCAGTTTGGCCAGGGGGCGCATTATAACCTTC.

Of note for this clone: A read error may be the cause here, since a much bigger clone is one base away. The genes are TRBV25-1 and TRBJ1-4, with D hard to call. The length of the CDR3 is 14 residues. CDR1 MGHDK and CDR2 SYGVNS come from the germline V gene. The CDR3 region has the DNA TGTGCCAGCAGTGAACACAGCCCTGATGAAAAACTGCTTTTT. Protein product: CASSEHSPDEKLLF.

The V call is TRBV6-4, the J call TRBJ2-2, with 11 nucleotides matching TRBD2. The CDR3 consists of 18 residues. Trimming cost V 5 bases and J 6 bases; bases outside gene matches: 14. The germline V gene encodes CDR1 MRHNA and CDR2 SNTAGT. CDR3 protein: CASSHGDDFSGRAGELFF. The CDR3 bases are TGTGCCAGCAGTCACGGGGACGATTTTAGCGGGAGGGCCGGGGAGCTGTTTTTT.

This clone came up once. The chain couples TRBV7-2 to TRBJ2-5; 7 positions agree with TRBD1. Germline V CDR1 and CDR2: SGHTA, FQGNSA. CDR3 length: 15 residues. The ends lost 5 bases at V and 2 bases at J; junction bases unmatched: 8. CDR3 loop: CASSDTGDRQETQYF. The CDR3 bases are TGTGCCAGCAGCGATACCGGGGACAGACAAGAGACCCAGTACTTC.

The gene calls are TRBV7-2 and TRBJ1-2; 9 positions agree with TRBD1. This CDR3 contains 18 residues. With V trimmed by 5 bases and J by 2 bases, 15 bases remained unmatched. Germline V lookup: CDR1 SGHTA, CDR2 FQGNSA. CDR3 DNA sequence: TGTGCCAGCAGCAAACCCGGGACAGGGAGTATAATAAACTATGGCTACACCTTC. Its protein is CASSKPGTGSIINYGYTF.